This TCR beta chain was recovered during a study of blood T cell repertoires in COVID-19. Study-wide context: Both acute and convalescent COVID-19 samples were obtained from the United States, Italy and Spain.

The participants were between roughly 18 and 100 years old and came from 24 US areas. Either two negative PCRs, clearance, or symptom resolution qualified Cohort 3 donors as recovered. Looked up from germline, CDR1 is GTSNPN and CDR2 is SVGIG (reference sequence). Trimming pared 8 bases from V and 7 bases from J, leaving 23 bases between. The CDR3 consists of 15 residues. Authors' data handling: Reference gene primer amplification gave estimated nucleated cell counts. Profiling relied on immunoSEQ multiplex PCR, and the TCRdb table lists in-frame clones only, not all of them. V and J calls plus clone size are reproduced from that table; the DNA served to infer D and trimming. The profile covers around 290,000 clones, with roughly 90% appearing a single time and less than 2% taken by the ten largest.

This receptor was taken from a woman aged 40 to 50 who had recovered from COVID-19. The material sequenced was PBMCs or T cells enriched from blood (not recorded which). The rearrangement uses TRBV30 and TRBJ1-4; D is ambiguous. The DNA for the CDR3 is TGTGCCCGGTCTGGGAGTGAGCTACTAGGTGAAAAACTGTTTTTT. Translation gives CARSGSELLGEKLFF.